A single count supports the clone carrying this TCR beta chain. This CDR3 region has 15 residues. CDR1 is LNHNV, CDR2 YYDKDF, per germline (reference sequence). J gave up 2 bases and V 5 bases, and 4 bases lay outside the gene matches. This entry belongs to a study of blood T cell repertoires in COVID-19. For the study at large: Collection of acute and convalescent COVID-19 samples took place in the United States, Italy and Spain.

Repertoires were generated with immunoSEQ multiplex PCR, while TCRdb's copy carries only in-frame clones and drops some. Here the sample spans approximately 220,000 clones, approximately 85% being singletons. Material: peripheral blood. The sequence was obtained from a woman in her seventies with acute or convalescent COVID-19. The chain uses TRBV15 and TRBJ2-1; the match to TRBD1 covers 9 bases. The CDR3 is CATSLDRGTYNEQFF. The CDR3 coding sequence is TGTGCCACCAGCCTCGACAGGGGGACCTACAATGAGCAGTTCTTC.